Listed below are T cell receptor beta chains from one sample, sequenced in a study of cytomegalovirus exposure and HLA in healthy donors. The repertoire was sequenced with immunoSEQ multiplex PCR; TCRdb's copy has only in-frame clones and lacks some. The profile shows 150,000 to 200,000 clones, 60% to 85% of them singletons. The sequenced sample was PBMCs. The receptor set was obtained from a man between 18 and 35 years old in good health and CMV-seronegative. The conserved cysteine and the conserved F or W are not part of the CDR3 here. Each record gives: clone size, V gene, CDR3 length, J gene, CDR3 protein. Expanded clones get a size class; other rows say once, few or many, or leave the size out.

.	TRBV14	11	TRBJ2-1	ASSQGAGNEQF
.	TRBV30	9	TRBJ2-1	AWSPGQGAF
once	TRBV28	11	TRBJ2-7	ASQGSPLYEQY
.	TRBV5-8	12	TRBJ2-7	ASSSTQLASEQY
few	TRBV5-4	13	TRBJ1-1	ASSESGLASTEAF
.	TRBV15	12	TRBJ2-5	ATSIRTGSETQY
.	TRBV5-1	10	TRBJ1-2	ASREEVGGYT
few	TRBV6-1	9	TRBJ2-2	ASTRYGELF
.	TRBV7-6	13	TRBJ1-1	ASSARDTGNTEAF
.	TRBV4-1	14	TRBJ1-5	ASSQDRGQGGQPQH
.	TRBV27	19	TRBJ1-5	ASRFCGGHKGPPNSNQPQH
.	TRBV7-3	10	TRBJ2-7	ASSSLREGQY
.	TRBV5-6	12	TRBJ1-1	ASSPLGGNTEAF
.	TRBV6-1	12	TRBJ1-2	ASSVRQGLYGYT
.	TRBV7-8	11	TRBJ2-7	ASSLEDSYEQY
.	TRBV28	11	TRBJ2-3	ASSVLETDTQY
.	TRBV25-1	13	TRBJ1-4	ASSEGQGNNEKLF
.	TRBV19	12	TRBJ1-6	ASADRGRVVPLH
.	TRBV7-9	16	TRBJ1-2	ASSAIGQGPASSYGYT
.	TRBV6-1	16	TRBJ2-5	ASSAGLAGGPHQETQY
few	TRBV7-2	12	TRBJ2-5	ASSLTRGAPGGY
.	TRBV6-1	9	TRBJ1-1	ASRGDSEAF
.	TRBV2	12	TRBJ2-3	ASSYWTGTDTQY
.	TRBV6-5	11	TRBJ1-2	ASAPAGAYGYT
few	TRBV28	10	TRBJ2-2	ASSLLAGELF
few	TRBV6-5	13	TRBJ2-7	ASRPTTGGFYEQY
.	TRBV10-3	15	TRBJ2-5	AISVHPSTGPQGTQY
few	TRBV28	12	TRBJ1-2	ASSLAGSSYGYT
.	TRBV18	13	TRBJ1-5	ASSTDRPPVGPQH
few	TRBV19	15	TRBJ1-2	ASSMTGTARSNYGYT
.	TRBV5-4	10	TRBJ1-6	ASSFEDSPLH
.	TRBV6-5	12	TRBJ2-7	ATIRVAGGREQY
.	TRBV7-2	14	TRBJ2-2	ASSVRTGGGTGELF
.	TRBV7-9	13	TRBJ1-4	ASSLSETTNEKLF
.	TRBV27	13	TRBJ2-2	ASTWSQTNTGELF
.	TRBV18	10	TRBJ1-2	ASSQGIYGYT
medium-sized	TRBV6-1	15	TRBJ2-1	ASSVALGRGMRDEQF
once	TRBV19	12	TRBJ2-2	ASTVTRGAGELF
.	TRBV25-1	13	TRBJ1-5	ASSPGTGGHQPQH
.	TRBV7-9	12	TRBJ1-4	ASSSGQYEEKLF
.	TRBV5-4	16	TRBJ1-1	ASSPPRFRTVLNTEAF
.	TRBV2	11	TRBJ1-4	AGRQGANEKLF